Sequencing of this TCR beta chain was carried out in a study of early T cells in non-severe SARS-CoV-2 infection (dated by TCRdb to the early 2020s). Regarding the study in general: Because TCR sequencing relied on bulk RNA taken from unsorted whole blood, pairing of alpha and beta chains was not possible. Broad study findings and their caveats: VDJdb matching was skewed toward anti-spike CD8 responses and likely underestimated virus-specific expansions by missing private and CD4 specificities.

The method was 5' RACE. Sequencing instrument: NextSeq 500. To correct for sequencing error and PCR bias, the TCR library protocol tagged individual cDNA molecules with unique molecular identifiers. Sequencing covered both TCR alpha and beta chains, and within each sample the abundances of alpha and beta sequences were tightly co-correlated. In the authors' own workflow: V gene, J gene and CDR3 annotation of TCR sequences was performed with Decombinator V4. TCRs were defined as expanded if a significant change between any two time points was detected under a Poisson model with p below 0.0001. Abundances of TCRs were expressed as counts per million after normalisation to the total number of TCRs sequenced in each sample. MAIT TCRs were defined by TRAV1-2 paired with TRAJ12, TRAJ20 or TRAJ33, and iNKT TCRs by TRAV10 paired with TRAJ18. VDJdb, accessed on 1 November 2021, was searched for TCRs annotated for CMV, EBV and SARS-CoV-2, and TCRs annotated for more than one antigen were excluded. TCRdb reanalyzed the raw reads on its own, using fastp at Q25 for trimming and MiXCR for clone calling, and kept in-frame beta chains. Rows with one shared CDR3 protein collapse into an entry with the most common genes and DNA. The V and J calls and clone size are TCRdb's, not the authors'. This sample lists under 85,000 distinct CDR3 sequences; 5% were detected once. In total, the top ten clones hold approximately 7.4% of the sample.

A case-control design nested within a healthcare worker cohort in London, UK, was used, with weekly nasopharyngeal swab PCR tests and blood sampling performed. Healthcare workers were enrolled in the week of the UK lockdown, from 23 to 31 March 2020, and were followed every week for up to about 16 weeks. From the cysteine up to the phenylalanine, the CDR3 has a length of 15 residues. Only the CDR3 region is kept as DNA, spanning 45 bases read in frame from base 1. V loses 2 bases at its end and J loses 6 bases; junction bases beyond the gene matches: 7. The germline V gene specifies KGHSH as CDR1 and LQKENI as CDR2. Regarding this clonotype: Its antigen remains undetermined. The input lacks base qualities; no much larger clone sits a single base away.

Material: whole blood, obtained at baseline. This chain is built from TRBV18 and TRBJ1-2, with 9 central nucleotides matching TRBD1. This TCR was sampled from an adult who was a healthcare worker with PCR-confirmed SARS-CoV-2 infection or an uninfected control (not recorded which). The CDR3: CASSPSRGQGDGYTF. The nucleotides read TGTGCCAGCTCACCAAGTCGGGGACAGGGCGATGGCTACACCTTC.